This T cell receptor (beta chain) was obtained from a study of blood T cell repertoires in COVID-19. Turning to the study itself: Whether acute or convalescent, the COVID-19 samples came from the United States, Italy and Spain. Sources were T cells, B-cell-depleted T cells, or PBMCs; the material itself was cDNA or gDNA.

This clone was counted a single time. Authors' analysis steps: Researchers report that nucleated cell counts were estimated from reference gene primer amplification. The data were produced by immunoSEQ multiplex PCR, yet TCRdb's version contains in-frame clones alone and is incomplete. That table furnishes V, J and clone size, whereas the DNA furnished D and trimming. Of about 68,000 clones in the sample, roughly 92% were seen once. Patients at the Seattle site were enrolled during active infection and followed longitudinally. The CDR3 loop spans 13 amino acids. CDR1 and CDR2 from the germline V gene are WSHSY and SAAADI. V was shortened by 4 bases and J by 7 bases, with 10 bases between the two germline ends.

The clonotype comes from a man aged 50 to 60 with COVID-19, enrolled during active disease. The chain uses TRBV10-2 and TRBJ2-2; D not certain. Sequenced sample: peripheral blood. The DNA of the CDR3 is TGCGCCAGCAGTGGGCAGGTCTACGGGGAGCTGTTTTTT. Translation gives CASSGQVYGELFF.